These T cell receptor beta chains were read from a single sample in a study of cytomegalovirus exposure and HLA in healthy donors. Here immunoSEQ multiplex PCR was the method, and the copy in TCRdb shows in-frame clones only, minus some. Here the sample spans around 180,000 clones, 70% to 80% being singletons. What was sequenced was PBMCs. These receptor sequences come from a woman in her thirties or forties in good health and CMV-seronegative. Each CDR3 is given with its conserved first and last residue. The D gene is left open where the match is weak. A row's size may be missing; if present it is once, few, many or a size class.

j_gene	abundance	d_gene	len	v_gene	CDR3nt	CDR3aa
TRBJ2-3	.	TRBD1	17	TRBV5-6	TGTGCCAGCAGCACGCCCGACAGGGGAAGCCTCACAGATACGCAGTATTTT	CASSTPDRGSLTDTQYF
TRBJ1-4	.	.	16	TRBV21-1	TGTGCCAGCAGCAATGAGGGTCCAGGTCATAATGAAAAACTGTTTTTT	CASSNEGPGHNEKLFF
TRBJ1-3	.	.	15	TRBV27	TGTGCCAGCAGTCTACAGGGTACCGCTGGAAACACCATATATTTT	CASSLQGTAGNTIYF
TRBJ1-1	.	.	14	TRBV29-1	TGCAGCCTAAGGGTAGGGGCGAGGAACACTGAAGCTTTCTTT	CSLRVGARNTEAFF
TRBJ1-2	.	TRBD1	13	TRBV10-2	TGCGCCAGCAGGGCGACAGGGAACTATGGCTACACCTTC	CASRATGNYGYTF
TRBJ1-1	.	.	14	TRBV25-1	TGTGCCAGCAGTCTTGCGGGTATAGTCACTGAAGCTTTCTTT	CASSLAGIVTEAFF
TRBJ2-7	.	.	14	TRBV19	TGTGCCAGTAGTATAGGCAGGGGCGCCTACGAGCAGTACTTC	CASSIGRGAYEQYF
TRBJ1-4	few	.	15	TRBV7-9	TGTGCCAGCAGCGGGCTTGGGGGAGGTAATGAAAAACTGTTTTTT	CASSGLGGGNEKLFF
TRBJ1-4	.	.	17	TRBV10-2	TGCGCCAGCAGTGATAGGACAGACCCTGCAACTAATGAAAAACTGTTTTTT	CASSDRTDPATNEKLFF
TRBJ1-1	.	.	16	TRBV27	TGTGCCAGCAGTCTCCGGCCGGGGGGGGTGAACACTGAAGCTTTCTTT	CASSLRPGGVNTEAFF
TRBJ1-2	few	TRBD1	18	TRBV5-6	TGTGCCAGCAGCCCACGCCCCCGGACAGGGGGCGCCGGCTATGGCTACACCTTC	CASSPRPRTGGAGYGYTF
TRBJ2-7	few	TRBD2	13	TRBV14	TGTGCCAGCAGCCAAGTGGGAGGGGACGAGCAGTACTTC	CASSQVGGDEQYF
TRBJ2-3	once	.	16	TRBV5-8	TGTGCCAGCAGCCCTCCCCCGGGGTCTAGCACAGATACGCAGTATTTT	CASSPPPGSSTDTQYF
TRBJ1-1	few	.	13	TRBV6-5	TGTGCCAGCAGCAGGGGTGTGAACACTGAAGCTTTCTTT	CASSRGVNTEAFF
TRBJ1-1	few	TRBD1	15	TRBV28	TGTGCCAGCAGCAGCCTTGGGACAGCGGACACTGAAGCTTTCTTT	CASSSLGTADTEAFF
TRBJ2-1	.	TRBD2	18	TRBV4-1	TGCGCCAGCAGCCATCGGACTAGCGGGGCGGAGGGGGGGAATGAGCAGTTCTTC	CASSHRTSGAEGGNEQFF
TRBJ1-1	many	.	13	TRBV30	TGTGCCTGGAGTGCAACAAGGAACACTGAAGCTTTCTTT	CAWSATRNTEAFF
TRBJ1-5	.	.	13	TRBV7-9	TGTGCCAGCAGCTACACAGGGAATCAGCCCCAGCATTTT	CASSYTGNQPQHF
TRBJ2-1	.	TRBD1	14	TRBV10-3	TGTGCCATCAGTTTGACAGGGTCTGTCGATGAGCAGTTCTTC	CAISLTGSVDEQFF
TRBJ2-5	.	TRBD1	16	TRBV28	TGTGCCAGCAGTGCACCCGGGACAGGGGGCCGGGAGACCCAGTACTTC	CASSAPGTGGRETQYF
TRBJ2-5	.	TRBD2	14	TRBV30	TGTGCCTGGAGTACTAGCGGGTGGGGGGAGACCCAGTACTTC	CAWSTSGWGETQYF
TRBJ2-7	.	TRBD1	14	TRBV7-9	TGTGCCAGCAGCCCAGGGGGCTTCGGCTACGAGCAGTACTTC	CASSPGGFGYEQYF